Given below is one T cell receptor beta chain in context. The antigen remains unidentified. This entry comes from a study of blood T cells in healthy people across ages. Study as a whole: Template switching picked up about one barcoded beta molecule for each two T cells.

All donors came from Russia, were Caucasian and healthy, and spanned ages about 6 to 95. Total RNA extraction produced at least 6 micrograms (per sample) for the study. The V and J ends lost 0 bases and 2 bases respectively, with 11 bases between them. CDR3 size: 16 residues. Germline-derived CDR1 and CDR2 are MNHEY and SVGEGT. Whole-study results and caveats: Older age went with lower TCR beta diversity per million T cells, in a roughly linear way.

A second PCR, run for about 7 to 11 cycles, used a sample-barcoded 5' primer plus a J-beta primer mix. A single record per CDR3 protein comes from TCRdb applying MiXCR to the 5' RACE reads. The table includes more than 800,000 distinct CDR3 sequences, around 43% detected once. The V gene is TRBV6-2 or TRBV6-3, the J gene TRBJ2-1; unclear D gene. The material sequenced was blood. This TCR was sampled from a woman aged 55-69 years in good health. In DNA form, the CDR3 reads TGTGCCAGCAGTTACTCGCCCCCCAGGACCTACAATGAGCAGTTCTTC. It specifies CASSYSPPRTYNEQFF.